One sample yielded the 8 T cell receptor beta chains listed below, sequenced in a study of regulatory T cells in long-lasting Graves disease (dated by TCRdb to about 2021). The library was produced with multiplex PCR. The data were produced on an Illumina HiSeq 4000. To build TCR beta libraries, CDR3 regions were amplified by Arm-PCR using iRepertoire HTBI primers. TCRdb reran the public reads through fastp at Q25 and MiXCR, keeping productive beta chains. Entries are consolidated by CDR3 protein sequence, retaining the most common genes and DNA. The sample profile shows roughly 610,000 distinct CDR3 sequences; about 15% of them were found once. Of the sample, 15% to 20% falls within the top ten clones. What this sample's time point label stands for: newly diagnosed GD, antithyroid drugs for less than 3 months. For both TCR sequencing and RNA sequencing, RNA was extracted from PBMCs in TRIzol. The same sample was also used in a study of T cells in Graves' hyperthyroidism and ophthalmopathy.

Sequenced here: peripheral blood mononuclear cells (PBMCs), sampled at new diagnosis, from a patient treated with antithyroid drugs. The receptors stem from a woman younger than 45 with Graves disease. Donor details come from another sample of the same person, matched by shared clones.

Remarks on this clonotype: This may be a read error: a much more frequent sequence differs by one nucleotide. The chain has TRBV28 and TRBJ2-1, with 7 bases fitting TRBD2. The CDR3 is 12 residues long. Germline CDR1 is MDHEN and CDR2 is SYDVKM. J gave up 11 bases and V 5 bases, and 6 bases lay outside the gene matches. The DNA for the CDR3 is TGTGCCAGCAGTGAGCGGGATAATAAGCAGTTCTTC. Translated: CASSERDNKQFF.

In this sample, this clonotype turned up many times. This chain joins TRBV5-1 and TRBJ2-7; D uncertain. The CDR3 covers 16 residues. V was shortened by 3 bases and J by 5 bases, with 21 bases between the two germline ends. The germline V gene has CDR1 SGHRS and CDR2 YFSETQ. Here the CDR3 reads CASSSGTTLTRHEQYF. The CDR3 coding sequence is TGCGCCAGCAGCTCTGGAACGACCCTGACTCGCCACGAGCAGTACTTC.

The genes are TRBV19 and TRBJ1-1, with a tentative D call TRBD1 (5 bases). The CDR3 runs to 14 residues. The germline V gene has CDR1 LNHDA and CDR2 SQIVND (reference sequence). V was trimmed by 7 bases and J by 4 bases, leaving 16 bases between them. CDR3 coding DNA: TGTGCCAGTACCTCACCACAGGTAGGCACTGAAGCTTTCTTT. Protein: CASTSPQVGTEAFF.

This clonotype was seen a few times. The rearrangement uses TRBV19 and TRBJ1-2, with 9 bases lining up with TRBD1. Germline V gene data show CDR1 as LNHDA and CDR2 as SQIVND (reference sequence). CDR3 length: 17 residues. The junction had 10 bases not matched to a gene; V was cut back by 4 bases and J by 1 base. The CDR3 sequence is CASSTKTGTGLNYGYTF. The DNA for the CDR3 is TGTGCCAGTAGTACCAAAACCGGGACAGGGCTTAACTATGGCTACACCTTC.

On this clonotype itself: One base away lies a much larger clone, so this may be a sequencing read error. DNA of the CDR3: TGTGCCAGCGCCCGGCCGGGATCTGGGCAAGAGACCCAGTACTTC. The encoded protein is CASARPGSGQETQYF. The chain is built from TRBV28 and TRBJ2-5, with D perhaps matching TRBD2 (5 bases). CDR3 length: 15 amino acids. Trimming took 8 bases from V and 2 from J, leaving 18 bases between them. Germline V gene data show CDR1 as MDHEN and CDR2 as SYDVKM.

The rearrangement joins TRBV27 to TRBJ1-1; 11 bases match TRBD1. V dropped 6 bases and J dropped 6; count of bases not matched to a gene: 9. In germline, CDR1 is MNHEY, CDR2 SMNVEV (reference sequence). This CDR3 spans 15 amino acids. CDR3 coding DNA: TGTGCCAGCAGAGAGGGGGACAGGGGGATCTCTGAAGCTTTCTTT. It specifies CASREGDRGISEAFF.

This clonotype was observed a handful of times. The rearrangement uses TRBV20-1 and TRBJ1-2; the D gene is possibly TRBD1 (5 bases). Germline assignment: CDR1 DFQATT and CDR2 SNEGSKA (reference sequence). The V end was cut by 2 bases, the J end by 1 base, with 8 bases between. There are 13 residues in the CDR3. CDR3 nucleotide sequence: TGCAGTGCTAGAAGGGGAGTTAACTATGGCTACACCTTC. This sequence encodes CSARRGVNYGYTF.

The table lists this clonotype with many counts. V and J are TRBV19 and TRBJ2-7; 8 bases are a match to TRBD2. The J segment lost 2 bases and the V segment lost 6 bases, leaving 9 bases of the junction unmatched. This CDR3 has 15 amino acids. Germline assignment: CDR1 LNHDA and CDR2 SQIVND (reference sequence). The CDR3 sequence: CASRSKAGGPYEQYF. CDR3 sequence (DNA): TGTGCCAGTAGAAGTAAGGCGGGAGGTCCCTACGAGCAGTACTTC.